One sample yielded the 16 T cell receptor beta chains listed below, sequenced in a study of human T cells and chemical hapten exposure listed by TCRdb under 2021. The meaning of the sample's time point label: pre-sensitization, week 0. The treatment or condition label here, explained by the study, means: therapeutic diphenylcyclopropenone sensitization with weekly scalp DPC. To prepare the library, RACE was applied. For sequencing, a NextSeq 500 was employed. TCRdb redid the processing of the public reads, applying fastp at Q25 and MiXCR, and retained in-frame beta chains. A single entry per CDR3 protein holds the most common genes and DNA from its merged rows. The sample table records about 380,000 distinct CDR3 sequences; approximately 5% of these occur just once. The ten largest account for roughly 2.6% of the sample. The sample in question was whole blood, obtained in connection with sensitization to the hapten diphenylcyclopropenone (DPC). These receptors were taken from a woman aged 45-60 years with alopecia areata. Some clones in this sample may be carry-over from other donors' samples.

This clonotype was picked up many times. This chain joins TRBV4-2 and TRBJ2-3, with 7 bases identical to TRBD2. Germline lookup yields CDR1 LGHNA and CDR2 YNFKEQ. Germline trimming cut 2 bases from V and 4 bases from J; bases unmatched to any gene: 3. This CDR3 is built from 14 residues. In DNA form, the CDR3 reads TGTGCCAGCAGCCAAAGCGGGGCCCCAGATACGCAGTATTTT. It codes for CASSQSGAPDTQYF.

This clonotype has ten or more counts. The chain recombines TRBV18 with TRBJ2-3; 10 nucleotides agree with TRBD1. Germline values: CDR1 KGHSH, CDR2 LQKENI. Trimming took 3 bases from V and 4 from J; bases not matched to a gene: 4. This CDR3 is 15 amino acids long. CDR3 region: CASSPGQGLSDTQYF. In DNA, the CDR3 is TGTGCCAGCTCACCGGGACAGGGGTTGTCAGATACGCAGTATTTT.

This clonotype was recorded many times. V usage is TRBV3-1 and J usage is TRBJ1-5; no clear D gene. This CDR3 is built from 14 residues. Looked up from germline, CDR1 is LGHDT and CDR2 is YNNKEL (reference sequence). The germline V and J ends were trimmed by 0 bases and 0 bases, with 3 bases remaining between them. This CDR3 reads CASSQDLSNQPQHF. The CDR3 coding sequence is TGTGCCAGCAGCCAAGACCTTAGCAATCAGCCCCAGCATTTT.

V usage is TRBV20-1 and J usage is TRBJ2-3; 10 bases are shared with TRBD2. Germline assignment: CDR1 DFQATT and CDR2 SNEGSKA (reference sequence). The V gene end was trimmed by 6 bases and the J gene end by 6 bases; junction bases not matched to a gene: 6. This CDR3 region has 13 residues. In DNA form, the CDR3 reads TGCAGTGCCTCTAGCGGGAGTTTTGATACGCAGTATTTT. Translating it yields CSASSGSFDTQYF.

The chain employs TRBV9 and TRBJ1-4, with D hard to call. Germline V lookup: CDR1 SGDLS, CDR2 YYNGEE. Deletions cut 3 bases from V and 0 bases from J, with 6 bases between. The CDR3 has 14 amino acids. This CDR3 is CASSAEATNEKLFF. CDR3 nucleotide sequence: TGTGCCAGCAGCGCGGAGGCAACTAATGAAAAACTGTTTTTT.

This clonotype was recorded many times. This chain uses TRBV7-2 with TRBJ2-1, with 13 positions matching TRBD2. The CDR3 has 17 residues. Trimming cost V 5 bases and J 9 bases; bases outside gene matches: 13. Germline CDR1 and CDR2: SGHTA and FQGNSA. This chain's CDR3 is CASSRQTTSGRVSEQFF. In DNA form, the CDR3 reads TGTGCCAGCAGCCGCCAGACAACTAGCGGGAGGGTGAGTGAGCAGTTCTTC.

The CDR3 protein is CASSAHAGQGTHEQYF. The CDR3 DNA is TGTGCCAGCAGTGCCCATGCGGGACAGGGGACCCACGAGCAGTACTTC. The chain links TRBV25-1 to TRBJ2-7; 10 nucleotides match TRBD1. V lost 4 bases to trimming and J lost 5 bases; unmatched junction nucleotides: 11. Per the germline V gene, CDR1 is MGHDK and CDR2 is SYGVNS. CDR3 size: 16 residues.

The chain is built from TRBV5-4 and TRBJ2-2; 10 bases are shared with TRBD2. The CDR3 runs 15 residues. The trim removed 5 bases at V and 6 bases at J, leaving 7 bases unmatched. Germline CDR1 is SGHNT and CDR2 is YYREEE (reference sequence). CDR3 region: CASSRTSGTAGELFF. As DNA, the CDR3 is TGTGCCAGCAGTCGAACTAGCGGGACCGCCGGGGAGCTGTTTTTT. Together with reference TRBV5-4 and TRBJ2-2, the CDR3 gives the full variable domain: ETGVTQSPTHLIKTRGQQVTLRCSSQSGHNTVSWYQQALGQGPQFIFQYYREEENGRGNFPPRFSGLQFPNYSSELNVNALELDDSALYLCASSRTSGTAGELFFGEGSRLTVL.

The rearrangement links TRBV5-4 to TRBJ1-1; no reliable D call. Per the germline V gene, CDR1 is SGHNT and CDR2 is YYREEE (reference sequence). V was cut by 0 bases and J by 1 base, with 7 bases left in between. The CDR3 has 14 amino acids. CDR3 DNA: TGTGCCAGCAGCTTGGATAAGAGGAACACTGAAGCTTTCTTT. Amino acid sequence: CASSLDKRNTEAFF.

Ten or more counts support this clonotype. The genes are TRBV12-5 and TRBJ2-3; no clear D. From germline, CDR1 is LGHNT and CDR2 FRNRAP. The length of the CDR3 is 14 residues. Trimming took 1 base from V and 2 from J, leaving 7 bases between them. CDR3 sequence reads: CASGLGQITDTQYF. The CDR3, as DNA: TGTGCTAGTGGTTTGGGCCAGATCACAGATACGCAGTATTTT. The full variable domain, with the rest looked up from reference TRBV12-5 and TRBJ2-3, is DARVTQTPRHKVTEMGQEVTMRCQPILGHNTVFWYRQTMMQGLELLAYFRNRAPLDDSGMPKDRFSAEMPDATLATLKIQPSEPRDSAVYFCASGLGQITDTQYFGPGTRLTVL.

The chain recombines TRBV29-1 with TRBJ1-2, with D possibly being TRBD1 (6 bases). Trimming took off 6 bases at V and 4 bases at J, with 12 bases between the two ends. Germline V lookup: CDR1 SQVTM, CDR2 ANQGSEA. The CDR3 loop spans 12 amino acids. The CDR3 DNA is TGCAGCGTCGCCGGACAGCTCTATGGCTACACCTTC. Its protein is CSVAGQLYGYTF.

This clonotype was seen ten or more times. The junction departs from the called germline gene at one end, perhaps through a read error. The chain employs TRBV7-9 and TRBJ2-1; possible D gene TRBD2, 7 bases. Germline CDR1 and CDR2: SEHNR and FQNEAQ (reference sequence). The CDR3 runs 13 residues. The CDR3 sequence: CASSLGGPSLYSF. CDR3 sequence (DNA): TGTGCCAGCAGCCTGGGGGGGCCGAGCTTGTATTCCTTC.

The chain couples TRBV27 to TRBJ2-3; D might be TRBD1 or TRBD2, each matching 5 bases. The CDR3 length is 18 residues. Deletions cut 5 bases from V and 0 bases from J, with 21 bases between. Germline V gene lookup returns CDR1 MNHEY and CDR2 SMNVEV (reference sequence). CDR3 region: CASSLAPSYGASTDTQYF. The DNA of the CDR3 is TGTGCCAGCAGTCTCGCCCCTAGCTACGGGGCTAGCACAGATACGCAGTATTTT.

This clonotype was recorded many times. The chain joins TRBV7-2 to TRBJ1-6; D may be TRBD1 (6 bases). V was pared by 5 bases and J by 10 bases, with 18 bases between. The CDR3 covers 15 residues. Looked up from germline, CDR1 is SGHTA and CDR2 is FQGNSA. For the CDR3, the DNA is TGTGCCAGCAGCGGCCAGTGGGGGCTGAGGTCACCCCTCCACTTT. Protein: CASSGQWGLRSPLHF.

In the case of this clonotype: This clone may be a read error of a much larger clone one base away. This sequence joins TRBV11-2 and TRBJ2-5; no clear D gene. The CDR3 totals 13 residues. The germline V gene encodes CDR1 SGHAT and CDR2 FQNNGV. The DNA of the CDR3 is TGTGCCTGCAGCAAGGGAAACCAAGAGACCCAGTACTTC. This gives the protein CACSKGNQETQYF. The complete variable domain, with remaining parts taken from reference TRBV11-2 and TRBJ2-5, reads EAGVAQSPRYKIIEKRQSVAFWCNPISGHATLYWYQQILGQGPKLLIQFQNNGVVDDSQLPKDRFSAERLKGVDSTLKIQPAKLEDSAVYLCACSKGNQETQYFGPGTRLLVL.

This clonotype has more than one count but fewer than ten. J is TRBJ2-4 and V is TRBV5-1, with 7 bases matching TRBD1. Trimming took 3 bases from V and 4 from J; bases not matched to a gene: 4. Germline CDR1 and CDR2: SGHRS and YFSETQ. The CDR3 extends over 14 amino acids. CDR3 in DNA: TGCGCCAGCAGCTCGGGACAGACTAAAAACATTCAGTACTTC. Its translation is CASSSGQTKNIQYF. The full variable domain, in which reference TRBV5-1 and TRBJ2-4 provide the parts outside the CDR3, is KAGVTQTPRYLIKTRGQQVTLSCSPISGHRSVSWYQQTPGQGLQFLFEYFSETQRNKGNFPGRFSGRQFSNSRSEMNVSTLELGDSALYLCASSSGQTKNIQYFGAGTRLSVL.